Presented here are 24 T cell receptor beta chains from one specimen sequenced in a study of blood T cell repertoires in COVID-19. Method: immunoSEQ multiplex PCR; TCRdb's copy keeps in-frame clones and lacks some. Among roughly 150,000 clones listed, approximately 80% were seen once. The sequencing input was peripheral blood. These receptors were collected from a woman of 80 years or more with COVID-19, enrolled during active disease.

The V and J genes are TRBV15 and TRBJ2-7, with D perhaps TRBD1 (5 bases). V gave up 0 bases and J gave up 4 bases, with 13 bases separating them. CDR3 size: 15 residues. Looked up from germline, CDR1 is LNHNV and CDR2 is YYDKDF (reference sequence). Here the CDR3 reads CATSRDTIPGYEQYF. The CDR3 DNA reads TGTGCCACCAGCAGAGATACGATCCCAGGGTACGAGCAGTACTTC.

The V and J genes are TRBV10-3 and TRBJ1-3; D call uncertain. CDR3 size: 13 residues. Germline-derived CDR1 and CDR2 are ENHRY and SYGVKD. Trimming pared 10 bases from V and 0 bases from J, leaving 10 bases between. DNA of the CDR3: TGTGCCACCGCGAGGGTCTCTGGAAACACCATATATTTT. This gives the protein CATARVSGNTIYF.

The CDR3 is CASSADRGDTQYF. The CDR3 bases are TGCGCCAGCAGCGCGGACAGGGGAGATACGCAGTATTTT. This chain links TRBV5-1 with TRBJ2-3; TRBD1 aligns across 9 bases. CDR1 and CDR2 (germline): SGHRS, YFSETQ. Trimming removed 4 bases from V and 5 bases from J; junction bases left unmatched: 2. The CDR3 has 13 amino acids.

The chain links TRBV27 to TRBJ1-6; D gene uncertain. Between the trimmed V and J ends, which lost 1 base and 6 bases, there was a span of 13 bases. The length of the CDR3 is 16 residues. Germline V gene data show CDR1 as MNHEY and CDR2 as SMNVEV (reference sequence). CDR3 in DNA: TGTGCCAGCAGTTTATACCGCGGGCGGGGTAATTCACCCCTCCACTTT. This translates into CASSLYRGRGNSPLHF.

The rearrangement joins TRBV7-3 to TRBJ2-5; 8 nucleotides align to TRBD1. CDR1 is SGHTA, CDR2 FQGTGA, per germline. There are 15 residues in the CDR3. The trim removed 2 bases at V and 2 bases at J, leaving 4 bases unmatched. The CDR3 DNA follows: TGTGCCAGCAGCTTAGGAGGGGACAGGCAAGAGACCCAGTACTTC. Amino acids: CASSLGGDRQETQYF.

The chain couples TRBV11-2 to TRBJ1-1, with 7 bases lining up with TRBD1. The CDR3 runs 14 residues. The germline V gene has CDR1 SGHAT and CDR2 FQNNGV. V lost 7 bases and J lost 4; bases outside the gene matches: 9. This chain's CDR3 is CASNRARGVTEAFF. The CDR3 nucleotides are TGTGCCAGCAACCGAGCCAGGGGGGTCACTGAAGCTTTCTTT. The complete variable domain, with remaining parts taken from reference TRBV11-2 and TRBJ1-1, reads EAGVAQSPRYKIIEKRQSVAFWCNPISGHATLYWYQQILGQGPKLLIQFQNNGVVDDSQLPKDRFSAERLKGVDSTLKIQPAKLEDSAVYLCASNRARGVTEAFFGQGTRLTVV.

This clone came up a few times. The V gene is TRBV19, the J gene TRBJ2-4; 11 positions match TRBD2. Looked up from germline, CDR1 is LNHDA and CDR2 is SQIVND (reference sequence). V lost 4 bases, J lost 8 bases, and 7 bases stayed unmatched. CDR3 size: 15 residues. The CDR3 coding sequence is TGTGCCAGTAGTAACCAAGGACTAGCGGGCGACATTCAGTACTTC. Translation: CASSNQGLAGDIQYF.

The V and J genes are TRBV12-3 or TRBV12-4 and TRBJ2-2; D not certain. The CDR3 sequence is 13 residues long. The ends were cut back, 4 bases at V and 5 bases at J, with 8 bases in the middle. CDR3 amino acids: CASSWQATGELFF. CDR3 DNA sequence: TGTGCCAGCAGTTGGCAGGCTACCGGGGAGCTGTTTTTT.

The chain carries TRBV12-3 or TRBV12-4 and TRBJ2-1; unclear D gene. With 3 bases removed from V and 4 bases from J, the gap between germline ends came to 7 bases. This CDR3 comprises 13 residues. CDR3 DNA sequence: TGTGCCAGCAGTTTGGGCCAGTACAATGAGCAGTTCTTC. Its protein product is CASSLGQYNEQFF.

The CDR3 nucleotides read TGCGCCAGCAGCGATTACCTGCGCGATAATTCACCCCTCCACTTT. It is translated as CASSDYLRDNSPLHF. The chain is built from TRBV5-1 and TRBJ1-6; D unresolved. Trimming removed 4 bases from V and 5 bases from J, with 13 bases in between. CDR1 is SGHRS, CDR2 YFSETQ, per germline. The CDR3 contains 15 residues.

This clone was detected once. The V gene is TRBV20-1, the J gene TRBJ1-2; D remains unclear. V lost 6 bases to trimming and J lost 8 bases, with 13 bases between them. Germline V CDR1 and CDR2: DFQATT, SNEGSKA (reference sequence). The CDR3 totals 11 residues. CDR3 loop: CSAPLRRGYTF. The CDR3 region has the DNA TGCAGTGCCCCCTTGCGGAGGGGCTACACCTTC.

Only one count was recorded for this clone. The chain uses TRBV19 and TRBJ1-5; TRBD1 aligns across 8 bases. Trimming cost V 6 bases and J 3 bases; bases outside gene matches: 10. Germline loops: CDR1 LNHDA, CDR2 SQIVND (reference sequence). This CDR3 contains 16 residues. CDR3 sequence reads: CASSMIGQGNNQPQHF. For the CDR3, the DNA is TGTGCCAGTAGCATGATCGGACAGGGCAACAATCAGCCCCAGCATTTT.

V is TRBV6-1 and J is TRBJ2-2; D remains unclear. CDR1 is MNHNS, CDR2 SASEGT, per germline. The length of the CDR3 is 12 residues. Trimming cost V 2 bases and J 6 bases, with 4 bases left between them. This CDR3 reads CASSEPAGELFF. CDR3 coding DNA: TGTGCCAGCAGTGAACCGGCCGGGGAGCTGTTTTTT.

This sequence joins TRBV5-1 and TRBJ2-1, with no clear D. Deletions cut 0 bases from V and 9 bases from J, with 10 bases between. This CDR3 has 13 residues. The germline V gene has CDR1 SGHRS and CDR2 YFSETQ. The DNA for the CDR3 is TGCGCCAGCAGCTTGGGCGGAATGTCTGAGCAGTTCTTC. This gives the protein CASSLGGMSEQFF.

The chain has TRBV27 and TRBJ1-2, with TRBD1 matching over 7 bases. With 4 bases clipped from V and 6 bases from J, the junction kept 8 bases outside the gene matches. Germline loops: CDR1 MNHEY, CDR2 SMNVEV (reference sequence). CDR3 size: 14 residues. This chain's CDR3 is CASSYDRDSNGYTF. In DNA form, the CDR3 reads TGTGCCAGCAGTTACGACCGGGACAGCAATGGCTACACCTTC.

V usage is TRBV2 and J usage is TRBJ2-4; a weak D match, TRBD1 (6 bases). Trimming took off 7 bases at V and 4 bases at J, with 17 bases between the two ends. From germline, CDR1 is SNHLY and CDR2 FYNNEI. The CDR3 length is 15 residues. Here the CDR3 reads CASTLRRGSKNIQYF. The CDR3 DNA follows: TGTGCCAGCACTCTGAGAAGGGGGTCGAAAAACATTCAGTACTTC.

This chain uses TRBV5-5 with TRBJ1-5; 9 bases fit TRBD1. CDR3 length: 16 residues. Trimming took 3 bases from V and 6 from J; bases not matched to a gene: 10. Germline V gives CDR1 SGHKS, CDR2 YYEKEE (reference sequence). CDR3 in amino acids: CASSSSPGQGTQPQHF. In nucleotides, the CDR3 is TGTGCCAGCAGCTCGTCTCCGGGACAGGGTACTCAGCCCCAGCATTTT.

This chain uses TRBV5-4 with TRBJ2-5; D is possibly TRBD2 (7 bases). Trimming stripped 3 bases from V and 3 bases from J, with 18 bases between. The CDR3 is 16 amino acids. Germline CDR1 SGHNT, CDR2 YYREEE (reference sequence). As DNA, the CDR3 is TGTGCCAGCAGCTCTCGGGGGGCAGGGCTCGAAGAGACCCAGTACTTC. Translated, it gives CASSSRGAGLEETQYF.

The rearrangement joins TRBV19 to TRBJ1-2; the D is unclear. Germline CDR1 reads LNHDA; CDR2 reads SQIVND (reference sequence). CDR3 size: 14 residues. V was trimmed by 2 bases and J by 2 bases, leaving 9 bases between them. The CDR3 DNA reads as TGTGCCAGTAGTATAATAGGCGGGAACTATGGCTACACCTTC. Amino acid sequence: CASSIIGGNYGYTF.

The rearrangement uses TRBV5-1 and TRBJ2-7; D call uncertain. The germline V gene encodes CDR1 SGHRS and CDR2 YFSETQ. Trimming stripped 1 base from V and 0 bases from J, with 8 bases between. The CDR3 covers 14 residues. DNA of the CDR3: TGCGCCAGCAGCTTGTCTCCGAGCTCCTACGAGCAGTACTTC. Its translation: CASSLSPSSYEQYF.

CDR3 protein: CASSDYSQETQYF. DNA for the CDR3: TGCGCCAGCAGTGATTACAGCCAAGAGACCCAGTACTTC. This chain connects TRBV10-2 to TRBJ2-5, with D unresolved. This CDR3 spans 13 amino acids. V was clipped by 3 bases and J by 1 base, with 6 bases between them. Germline V lookup: CDR1 WSHSY, CDR2 SAAADI.

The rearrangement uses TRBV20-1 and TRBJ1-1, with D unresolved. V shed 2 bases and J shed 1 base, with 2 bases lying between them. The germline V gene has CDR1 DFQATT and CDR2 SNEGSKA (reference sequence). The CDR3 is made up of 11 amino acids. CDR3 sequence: CSARQNTEAFF. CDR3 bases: TGCAGTGCTAGACAGAACACTGAAGCTTTCTTT.

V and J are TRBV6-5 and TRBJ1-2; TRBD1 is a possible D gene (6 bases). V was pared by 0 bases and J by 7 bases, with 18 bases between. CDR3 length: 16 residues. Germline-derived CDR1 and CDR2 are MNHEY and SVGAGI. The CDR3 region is CASSYSNTGWGGGYTF. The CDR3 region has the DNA TGTGCCAGCAGTTACTCGAATACAGGGTGGGGTGGTGGCTACACCTTC.

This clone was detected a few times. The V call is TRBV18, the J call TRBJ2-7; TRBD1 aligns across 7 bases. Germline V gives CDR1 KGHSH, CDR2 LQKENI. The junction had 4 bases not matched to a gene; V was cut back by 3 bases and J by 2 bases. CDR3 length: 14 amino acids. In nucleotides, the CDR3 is TGTGCCAGCTCACCGGACAGGAGAACCTACGAGCAGTACTTC. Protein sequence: CASSPDRRTYEQYF.